The following is a TCR beta chain sequence with its context. Original processing methods: Nucleated cell counts were estimated from reference gene primer amplification. Repertoires were generated with immunoSEQ multiplex PCR, while TCRdb's copy carries only in-frame clones and drops some. The V and J calls and clone size were taken over from that table, and D and trimming were inferred from the DNA. The sample contains 93,000 or so clones, about nine tenths of which appear only once. The entry originates in a study of blood T cell repertoires in COVID-19. CDR3 length equals 15 residues. Between the trimmed V and J ends, which lost 1 base and 6 bases, there was a span of 12 bases. Germline assignment: CDR1 LNHDA and CDR2 SQIVND (reference sequence).

The chain has TRBV19 and TRBJ2-2; possible D gene TRBD2, 5 bases. Sample: peripheral blood. The sequence was collected from an elderly woman in a cohort sampled during active COVID-19. The CDR3 here is CASSIVVTRAGELFF. The DNA for the CDR3 is TGTGCCAGTAGTATAGTTGTCACTAGGGCCGGGGAGCTGTTTTTT.